Below, 13 T cell receptor beta chains from the same sample are listed, as sequenced in a study of blood T cell repertoires in COVID-19. Data came from immunoSEQ multiplex PCR; TCRdb stores just in-frame clones and leaves some out. The table shows about 480,000 clones, with approximately 89% occurring only once. The source material was peripheral blood. The receptors were sampled from a man younger than 30 with COVID-19, enrolled during active disease.

This clone was detected only a few times. The chain couples TRBV9 to TRBJ2-7, with 7 bases that match TRBD1. The CDR3 sequence is 14 residues long. Trimming removed 7 bases from V and 2 bases from J; junction bases left unmatched: 9. Germline-derived CDR1 and CDR2 are SGDLS and YYNGEE. Written as DNA, the CDR3 is TGTGCCAGCTCGATGGACAGGATCACCTACGAGCAGTACTTC. Translating it yields CASSMDRITYEQYF.

The chain couples TRBV4-1 to TRBJ2-7; tentative D call: TRBD2 (6 bases). Trimming left V 3 bases short and J 1 base short, with 19 bases between. The CDR3 is 17 amino acids. CDR1 and CDR2 from the germline V gene are MGHRA and YSYEKL. CDR3 in DNA: TGCGCCAGCAGCCAGCAGAGGGCGGGGACCATATCCTACGAGCAGTACTTC. Its translation is CASSQQRAGTISYEQYF.

J is TRBJ1-5 and V is TRBV14; 9 bases are shared with TRBD1. CDR1 and CDR2 (germline): SGHDN, FVKESK. The CDR3 has 13 residues. With V trimmed by 2 bases and J by 7 bases, 0 bases remained unmatched. The CDR3 DNA is TGTGCCAGCAGCCAAACAGGGGGCCAGCCCCAGCATTTT. Translated: CASSQTGGQPQHF.

CDR3: CASSLALGGGSNSPLHF. The CDR3 coding sequence is TGTGCCAGCAGCTTAGCGCTTGGAGGGGGCAGTAATTCACCCCTCCACTTT. This chain uses TRBV7-9 with TRBJ1-6; 7 bases map to TRBD1. With V trimmed by 0 bases and J by 6 bases, 8 bases remained unmatched. This CDR3 contains 17 residues. From germline, CDR1 is SEHNR and CDR2 FQNEAQ (reference sequence).

CDR3 DNA sequence: TGTGCCAGCTCGGAACAGGGACGGAGCAATCAGCCCCAGCATTTT. Its translation: CASSEQGRSNQPQHF. The V and J genes are TRBV18 and TRBJ1-5; D might be TRBD1 (6 bases). Germline CDR1 and CDR2: KGHSH and LQKENI. There are 15 residues in the CDR3. V lost 6 bases and J 1 base, leaving 13 bases between the germline ends.

This sequence joins TRBV12-3 or TRBV12-4 and TRBJ1-2, with D possibly matching TRBD1 (6 bases). The V and J ends lost 5 bases and 6 bases respectively, with 13 bases between them. CDR3 length equals 13 residues. CDR3 sequence (DNA): TGTGCCAGCAGTGAGAGCAGGGGAAATGGCTACACCTTC. Translation: CASSESRGNGYTF.

The genes are TRBV10-3 and TRBJ1-1; 7 bases are a match to TRBD1. CDR1 and CDR2 from the germline V gene are ENHRY and SYGVKD. Trimming at V came to 2 bases and at J to 3 bases, leaving 12 bases not matched to a gene. CDR3 length: 17 residues. The CDR3 protein is CAISELATGVGDTEAFF. CDR3 nucleotide sequence: TGTGCCATCAGTGAGCTTGCAACAGGGGTCGGGGACACTGAAGCTTTCTTT.

The rearrangement uses TRBV28 and TRBJ1-5, with TRBD1 as a possible D gene (5 bases). Germline lookup yields CDR1 MDHEN and CDR2 SYDVKM. Between the trimmed V and J ends, which lost 4 bases and 5 bases, there was a span of 6 bases. The length of the CDR3 is 12 residues. The CDR3 here is CASSSRDQPQHF. CDR3 in DNA: TGTGCCAGCAGTTCCAGGGATCAGCCCCAGCATTTT.

The chain recombines TRBV18 with TRBJ2-7; tentative D call: TRBD1 (6 bases). The CDR3 is made up of 15 amino acids. The V gene lost 5 bases and the J gene lost 3 bases, with 17 bases spanning the gap. Germline V gene lookup returns CDR1 KGHSH and CDR2 LQKENI. The CDR3 nucleotides read TGTGCCAGCTCAACGGGACCGGACAGCAGCTACGAGCAGTACTTC. This translates into CASSTGPDSSYEQYF.

The genes are TRBV19 and TRBJ2-2; D is undetermined. The germline V gene has CDR1 LNHDA and CDR2 SQIVND (reference sequence). The germline V and J ends were trimmed by 3 bases and 4 bases, with 6 bases remaining between them. The length of the CDR3 is 13 residues. This chain's CDR3 is CASSIIVTGELFF. CDR3 nucleotides: TGTGCCAGTAGTATCATAGTCACCGGGGAGCTGTTTTTT.

The rearrangement links TRBV11-3 to TRBJ2-3, with 10 positions matching TRBD2. There are 16 residues in the CDR3. The V gene's germline CDR1 is SGHNT and CDR2 YENEEA. V lost 4 bases to trimming and J lost 3 bases; unmatched junction nucleotides: 7. The DNA of the CDR3 is TGTGCCAGCAGCTCCGGACTAGCGGTTCGAACAGATACGCAGTATTTT. It specifies CASSSGLAVRTDTQYF.

The rearrangement uses TRBV27 and TRBJ2-1; D uncertain. This CDR3 has 14 residues. Trimming pared 7 bases from V and 0 bases from J, leaving 10 bases between. CDR1 and CDR2 from the germline V gene are MNHEY and SMNVEV (reference sequence). Here the CDR3 reads CASNSPTSYNEQFF. The CDR3 region has the DNA TGTGCCAGCAATAGCCCCACCTCCTACAATGAGCAGTTCTTC.

J is TRBJ1-5 and V is TRBV15; 8 bases line up with TRBD1. This CDR3 region has 19 residues. The V gene end was trimmed by 5 bases and the J gene end by 2 bases; junction bases not matched to a gene: 17. Germline values: CDR1 LNHNV, CDR2 YYDKDF (reference sequence). CDR3 amino acids: CATSARRVQGVIGNQPQHF. CDR3 bases: TGTGCCACCAGCGCCCGACGTGTACAGGGGGTAATCGGCAATCAGCCCCAGCATTTT.